The rows below give T cell receptor beta chains drawn from one sample of a study of T cell responses to AZD1222 COVID-19 vaccine. The assay was immunoSEQ multiplex PCR, and TCRdb's table has in-frame clones only and misses some. The sample comprises roughly 92,000 clones, roughly 91% of which are singletons, and around 5% rests with the top ten. This sample comprised peripheral blood, obtained 28 days after the second AZD1222 dose. All receptors come from an adult who received the AZD1222 COVID-19 vaccine. Both conserved end residues are part of each CDR3. The order of the fields is V gene, clone size, J gene, D gene, CDR3 protein, CDR3 DNA. The D gene is left open where the match is weak. Not every row has a clone size; where given, it reads once, few, many or a size class.

v_call: TRBV12-3/TRBV12-4
clone_size: NA
j_call: TRBJ2-7
d_call: NA
cdr3_aa: CASSPGHWGEQYF
cdr3_nt: TGTGCCAGCAGCCCGGGACACTGGGGCGAGCAGTACTTC

v_call: TRBV19
clone_size: NA
j_call: TRBJ1-5
d_call: NA
cdr3_aa: CASTAGGRSNQPQHF
cdr3_nt: TGTGCCAGTACAGCCGGAGGGCGGAGCAATCAGCCCCAGCATTTT

v_call: TRBV5-1
clone_size: NA
j_call: TRBJ1-1
d_call: NA
cdr3_aa: CASSLASDGLNTEAFF
cdr3_nt: TGCGCCAGCAGCTTGGCCTCGGACGGCTTGAACACTGAAGCTTTCTTT

v_call: TRBV12-3/TRBV12-4
clone_size: NA
j_call: TRBJ2-3
d_call: NA
cdr3_aa: CASSLDSGDTQYF
cdr3_nt: TGTGCCAGCAGTTTAGATAGCGGAGATACGCAGTATTTT

v_call: TRBV6-1
clone_size: NA
j_call: TRBJ1-1
d_call: NA
cdr3_aa: CASSSQGMNTEAFF
cdr3_nt: TGTGCCAGCAGTTCCCAGGGAATGAACACTGAAGCTTTCTTT

v_call: TRBV6-5
clone_size: NA
j_call: TRBJ1-1
d_call: NA
cdr3_aa: CASRFRNEAFF
cdr3_nt: TGTGCCAGCCGCTTTAGGAATGAAGCTTTCTTT

v_call: TRBV5-1
clone_size: NA
j_call: TRBJ1-3
d_call: TRBD1
cdr3_aa: CASSASGTGGGNTIYF
cdr3_nt: TGCGCCAGCAGCGCCTCCGGGACAGGGGGCGGAAACACCATATATTTT

v_call: TRBV5-8
clone_size: NA
j_call: TRBJ1-2
d_call: TRBD1
cdr3_aa: CASSTPGTGGDYSGYTF
cdr3_nt: TGTGCCAGCAGCACCCCCGGGACAGGGGGCGATTACTCTGGCTACACCTTC

v_call: TRBV18
clone_size: NA
j_call: TRBJ1-2
d_call: NA
cdr3_aa: CASSPAGREDHGYTF
cdr3_nt: TGTGCCAGCTCACCCGCGGGGAGGGAGGACCATGGCTACACCTTC

v_call: TRBV15
clone_size: NA
j_call: TRBJ2-7
d_call: TRBD1
cdr3_aa: CATSIRQGWEQYF
cdr3_nt: TGTGCCACCAGCATCCGACAGGGATGGGAGCAGTACTTC

v_call: TRBV7-3
clone_size: NA
j_call: TRBJ2-2
d_call: TRBD2
cdr3_aa: CASSLGLADGELFF
cdr3_nt: TGTGCCAGCAGCTTAGGACTAGCAGACGGGGAGCTGTTTTTT

v_call: TRBV5-6
clone_size: NA
j_call: TRBJ2-7
d_call: NA
cdr3_aa: CASSLKWKQRYEQYF
cdr3_nt: TGTGCCAGCAGCTTGAAATGGAAGCAGCGCTACGAGCAGTACTTC

v_call: TRBV2
clone_size: NA
j_call: TRBJ1-5
d_call: NA
cdr3_aa: CASSEDRHSNQPQHF
cdr3_nt: TGTGCCAGCAGTGAAGACAGGCATAGCAATCAGCCCCAGCATTTT

v_call: TRBV7-3
clone_size: once
j_call: TRBJ2-1
d_call: TRBD2
cdr3_aa: CASSLAGTSPNEQFF
cdr3_nt: TGTGCCAGCAGCTTAGCCGGGACTAGCCCCAATGAGCAGTTCTTC

v_call: TRBV19
clone_size: NA
j_call: TRBJ2-5
d_call: TRBD2
cdr3_aa: CASTQYPLAAGVEETQYF
cdr3_nt: TGTGCCAGTACACAGTACCCGTTAGCCGCGGGGGTGGAAGAGACCCAGTACTTC

v_call: TRBV4-1
clone_size: NA
j_call: TRBJ1-3
d_call: NA
cdr3_aa: CASSQDRGTGNTIYF
cdr3_nt: TGCGCCAGCAGCCAAGATCGGGGTACGGGAAACACCATATATTTT

v_call: TRBV6-2/TRBV6-3
clone_size: NA
j_call: TRBJ2-2
d_call: NA
cdr3_aa: CASSPGRGLAGELFF
cdr3_nt: TGTGCCAGCAGCCCCGGGAGGGGGCTTGCCGGGGAGCTGTTTTTT

v_call: TRBV7-2
clone_size: NA
j_call: TRBJ1-2
d_call: NA
cdr3_aa: CASSFPPIYGYTF
cdr3_nt: TGTGCCAGCAGCTTTCCTCCCATCTATGGCTACACCTTC

v_call: TRBV30
clone_size: NA
j_call: TRBJ2-1
d_call: NA
cdr3_aa: CAWTQGNPYNEQFF
cdr3_nt: TGTGCCTGGACCCAGGGGAACCCCTACAATGAGCAGTTCTTC

v_call: TRBV7-2
clone_size: NA
j_call: TRBJ2-5
d_call: NA
cdr3_aa: CASSALVTQYF
cdr3_nt: TGTGCCAGCAGCGCCCTGGTGACCCAGTACTTC

v_call: TRBV6-5
clone_size: NA
j_call: TRBJ1-5
d_call: NA
cdr3_aa: CASSYPGPNQPQHF
cdr3_nt: TGTGCCAGCAGTTACCCAGGGCCCAATCAGCCCCAGCATTTT

v_call: TRBV3-1/TRBV3-2
clone_size: NA
j_call: TRBJ1-1
d_call: NA
cdr3_aa: CASSQQGMNTEAFF
cdr3_nt: TGTGCCAGCAGCCAGCAGGGTATGAACACTGAAGCTTTCTTT

v_call: TRBV2
clone_size: NA
j_call: TRBJ1-2
d_call: NA
cdr3_aa: CASSERQSTYGYTF
cdr3_nt: TGTGCCAGCAGTGAACGGCAGTCGACCTATGGCTACACCTTC

v_call: TRBV18
clone_size: NA
j_call: TRBJ2-7
d_call: TRBD1
cdr3_aa: CASSPIQGAYEQYF
cdr3_nt: TGTGCCAGCTCACCAATACAGGGGGCCTACGAGCAGTACTTC

v_call: TRBV12-3/TRBV12-4
clone_size: NA
j_call: TRBJ1-2
d_call: NA
cdr3_aa: CASSSSYGYTF
cdr3_nt: TGTGCCAGCAGTTCGAGCTATGGCTACACCTTC

v_call: TRBV7-9
clone_size: once
j_call: TRBJ2-3
d_call: NA
cdr3_aa: CASSLAGANTDTQYF
cdr3_nt: TGTGCCAGCAGCTTAGCAGGGGCCAACACAGATACGCAGTATTTT